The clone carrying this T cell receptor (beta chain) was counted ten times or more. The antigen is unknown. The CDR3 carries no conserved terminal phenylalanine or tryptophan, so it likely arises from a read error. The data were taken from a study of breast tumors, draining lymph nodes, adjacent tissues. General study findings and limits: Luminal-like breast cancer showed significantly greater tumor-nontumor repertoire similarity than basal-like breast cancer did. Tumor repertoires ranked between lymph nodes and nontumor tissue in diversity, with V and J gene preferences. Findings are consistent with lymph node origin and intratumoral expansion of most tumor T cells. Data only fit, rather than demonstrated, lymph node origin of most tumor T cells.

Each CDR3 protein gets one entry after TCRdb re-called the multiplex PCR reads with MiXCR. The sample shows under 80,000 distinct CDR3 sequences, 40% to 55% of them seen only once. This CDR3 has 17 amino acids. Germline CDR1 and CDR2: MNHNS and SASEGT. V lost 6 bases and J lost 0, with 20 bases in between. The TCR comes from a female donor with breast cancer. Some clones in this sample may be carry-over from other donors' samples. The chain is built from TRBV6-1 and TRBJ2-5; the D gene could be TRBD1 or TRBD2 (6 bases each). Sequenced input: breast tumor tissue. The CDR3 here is CASRSLVTRGHQETQYL. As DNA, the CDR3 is TGTGCCAGCAGAAGCCTTGTTACCCGGGGGCACCAAGAGACCCAGTACCTC.